One sample yielded the 27 T cell receptor beta chains listed below, sequenced in a study of blood T cell repertoires in COVID-19. The protocol was immunoSEQ multiplex PCR, while the TCRdb copy is restricted to in-frame clones and leaves out a portion. The data hold some 230,000 clones, with about 88% observed a single time. Material for sequencing was peripheral blood. Every receptor here comes from a man aged 40-49 years with acute or convalescent COVID-19.

The rearrangement links TRBV5-1 to TRBJ1-1; D remains unclear. Germline-derived CDR1 and CDR2 are SGHRS and YFSETQ. V shed 4 bases and J shed 0 bases, with 13 bases lying between them. The CDR3 is made up of 15 amino acids. The DNA of the CDR3 is TGCGCCAGCAGCAAGGGAGACAAATTGAACACTGAAGCTTTCTTT. Its translation: CASSKGDKLNTEAFF.

The V and J genes are TRBV11-3 and TRBJ2-1; the D gene is possibly TRBD2 (6 bases). Per germline, CDR1 SGHNT and CDR2 YENEEA. V was cut by 5 bases and J by 10 bases, with 15 bases left in between. The CDR3 has 13 residues. The CDR3 sequence: CASSPRWEAEQFF. Written as DNA, the CDR3 is TGTGCCAGCAGCCCCAGATGGGAGGCCGAGCAGTTCTTC. The entire variable domain, with the rest obtained from reference TRBV11-3 and TRBJ2-1, is as follows: EAGVVQSPRYKIIEKKQPVAFWCNPISGHNTLYWYLQNLGQGPELLIRYENEEAVDDSQLPKDRFSAERLKGVDSTLKIQPAELGDSAVYLCASSPRWEAEQFFGPGTRLTVL.

This chain links TRBV18 with TRBJ1-1, with 8 bases that match TRBD1. The germline gives CDR1 KGHSH, CDR2 LQKENI. CDR3 length: 13 residues. The V and J ends lost 6 bases and 3 bases, in that order; junction bases with no gene match: 3. CDR3 nucleotides: TGTGCCAGCTCGCAGGGGGCTGACACTGAAGCTTTCTTT. This sequence encodes CASSQGADTEAFF.

The chain links TRBV5-1 to TRBJ2-3; no clear D. The CDR3 loop spans 15 amino acids. The V end lost 0 bases, the J end lost 1 base, and 9 bases lay between the germline ends. Germline values: CDR1 SGHRS, CDR2 YFSETQ. The CDR3 DNA reads as TGCGCCAGCAGCTTGGTTCCGGTAGGCACAGATACGCAGTATTTT. Its translation is CASSLVPVGTDTQYF.

The gene calls are TRBV6-5 and TRBJ2-3; 7 positions agree with TRBD1. Germline V CDR1 and CDR2: MNHEY, SVGAGI. The CDR3 is 15 amino acids. V gave up 7 bases and J gave up 5 bases; unmatched junction bases: 12. CDR3 loop: CASKLYGRGIDTQYF. The CDR3 DNA follows: TGTGCCAGCAAACTATATGGCAGGGGGATAGATACGCAGTATTTT.

The J gene is TRBJ2-1, the V gene TRBV15, with 8 positions matching TRBD2. This CDR3 is built from 16 residues. From germline, CDR1 is LNHNV and CDR2 YYDKDF (reference sequence). V trimming: 1 base; J trimming: 8 bases; junction bases outside the gene matches: 10. The CDR3 loop is CATSRGSSGGADEQFF. The DNA for the CDR3 is TGTGCCACCAGCAGAGGGTCCAGCGGGGGAGCGGATGAGCAGTTCTTC.

The chain employs TRBV7-3 and TRBJ2-1; weak D call: TRBD1 (5 bases). V lost 5 bases, J lost 7 bases, and 6 bases lay in between. CDR1 and CDR2 (germline): SGHTA, FQGTGA. The CDR3 is 11 amino acids. The CDR3 nucleotides are TGTGCCAGCAGCAGGGGAAATGAGCAGTTCTTC. Its translation is CASSRGNEQFF.

The chain is built from TRBV11-2 and TRBJ1-5; 9 nucleotides line up with TRBD1. The CDR3 has 15 residues. Germline CDR1 and CDR2: SGHAT and FQNNGV. Trimming at V came to 5 bases and at J to 6 bases, leaving 8 bases not matched to a gene. This CDR3 reads CASSPGTGMSQPQHF. For the CDR3, the DNA is TGTGCCAGCAGCCCAGGGACAGGGATGTCTCAGCCCCAGCATTTT.

The rearrangement joins TRBV11-3 to TRBJ2-3, with TRBD1 matching over 7 bases. V was pared by 5 bases and J by 6 bases, with 5 bases of the junction left unmatched. Germline assignment: CDR1 SGHNT and CDR2 YENEEA. There are 13 residues in the CDR3. DNA for the CDR3: TGTGCCAGCAGCGTAGGGACAGCGGATACGCAGTATTTT. It translates to CASSVGTADTQYF. Drawing the rest from reference TRBV11-3 and TRBJ2-3, the complete variable domain is EAGVVQSPRYKIIEKKQPVAFWCNPISGHNTLYWYLQNLGQGPELLIRYENEEAVDDSQLPKDRFSAERLKGVDSTLKIQPAELGDSAVYLCASSVGTADTQYFGPGTRLTVL.

On this clone itself: This sample also contains other DNA sequences that code for the same CDR3. V and J are TRBV24-1 and TRBJ2-2; no reliable D call. The ends were cut back, 3 bases at V and 7 bases at J, with 8 bases in the middle. From germline, CDR1 is KGHDR and CDR2 SFDVKD. This CDR3 region has 13 residues. CDR3 loop: CATSDPSGGELFF. CDR3 in DNA: TGTGCCACCAGTGATCCGAGTGGCGGGGAGCTGTTTTTT.

The chain links TRBV5-4 to TRBJ2-2; D is possibly TRBD1 (7 bases). CDR1 and CDR2 from the germline V gene are SGHNT and YYREEE (reference sequence). V was cut by 4 bases and J by 1 base, with 14 bases left in between. The CDR3 is 16 residues long. CDR3 nucleotide sequence: TGTGCCAGCAGCCAGGGGGGACAGATGAACACCGGGGAGCTGTTTTTT. Protein product: CASSQGGQMNTGELFF.

The chain couples TRBV19 to TRBJ2-1; tentatively, D is TRBD2 (5 bases). The CDR3 sequence is 13 residues long. Trimming pared 0 bases from V and 9 bases from J, leaving 9 bases between. CDR1 is LNHDA and CDR2 is SQIVND in the germline V gene (reference sequence). The CDR3 loop reads CASSIDQRTEQFF. CDR3 DNA sequence: TGTGCCAGTAGTATAGATCAGCGGACTGAGCAGTTCTTC.

Only one count was recorded for this clone. The chain joins TRBV4-3 to TRBJ2-5, with 10 bases identical to TRBD1. The CDR3 runs 15 residues. Germline-derived CDR1 and CDR2 are LGHNA and YSLEER. The V gene end was trimmed by 3 bases and the J gene end by 2 bases; junction bases not matched to a gene: 3. The chain's CDR3 is CASSQGTGVQETQYF. CDR3 DNA sequence: TGCGCCAGCAGCCAGGGGACAGGGGTTCAAGAGACCCAGTACTTC.

This sequence joins TRBV28 and TRBJ1-2, with D possibly being TRBD1 (6 bases). CDR1 MDHEN and CDR2 SYDVKM come from the germline V gene. The CDR3 is 13 residues long. Trimming cost V 4 bases and J 4 bases, with 10 bases left between them. Written as DNA, the CDR3 is TGTGCCAGCAGTTACAGGGTTACCTATGGCTACACCTTC. This sequence encodes CASSYRVTYGYTF.

CDR3 in amino acids: CASSRTRTGRRDEKLFF. Here the CDR3 DNA reads TGTGCCAGCAGCCGAACACGGACAGGGCGGAGGGATGAAAAACTGTTTTTT. The chain uses TRBV3-1 (or the pseudogene TRBV3-2) and TRBJ1-4; 8 bases line up with TRBD1. CDR1 is LGHDT and CDR2 is YNNKEL in the germline V gene (reference sequence). CDR3 length: 17 amino acids. V gave up 4 bases and J gave up 6 bases; unmatched junction bases: 13.

The J gene is TRBJ2-3, the V gene TRBV9, with 9 bases fitting TRBD2. The CDR3 contains 19 residues. Per the germline V gene, CDR1 is SGDLS and CDR2 is YYNGEE. With V trimmed by 4 bases and J by 3 bases, 18 bases remained unmatched. CDR3: CASSPPQSGGPLKTDTQYF. The CDR3 nucleotides are TGTGCCAGCAGCCCCCCGCAAAGCGGGGGGCCCCTAAAGACAGATACGCAGTATTTT.

The chain joins TRBV6-4 to TRBJ1-5; the D is unclear. V lost 2 bases, J lost 3 bases, and 5 bases lay in between. The V gene's germline CDR1 is MRHNA and CDR2 SNTAGT. The CDR3 totals 13 residues. The chain's CDR3 is CASSDEPNQPQHF. Written as DNA, the CDR3 is TGTGCCAGCAGTGACGAGCCCAATCAGCCCCAGCATTTT.

The V call is TRBV5-6, the J call TRBJ2-3; a possible D gene is TRBD1 (5 bases). V lost 4 bases and J lost 6, with 12 bases in between. Germline assignment: CDR1 SGHDT and CDR2 YYEEEE. This CDR3 spans 13 amino acids. The CDR3 loop reads CASSGRTGDTQYF. CDR3 sequence (DNA): TGTGCCAGCAGCGGGCGAACAGGCGATACGCAGTATTTT.

The V and J genes are TRBV3-1 (or the pseudogene TRBV3-2) and TRBJ1-4; 9 bases are shared with TRBD1. CDR3 length: 18 residues. CDR1 and CDR2 from the germline V gene are LGHDT and YNNKEL (reference sequence). After removal of 2 bases from V and 8 bases from J, the junction contained 15 bases not matched to a gene. DNA for the CDR3: TGTGCCAGCAGCCAAAGGACGTCTTGGGGGACAGGGCAGGAAAAACTGTTTTTT. Translated, it gives CASSQRTSWGTGQEKLFF.

CDR3 sequence: CASRASGGANTGELFF. The DNA of the CDR3 is TGTGCCAGCAGGGCTAGCGGGGGTGCGAACACCGGGGAGCTGTTTTTT. This sequence joins TRBV2 and TRBJ2-2; 10 bases line up with TRBD2. This CDR3 comprises 16 residues. The junction had 4 bases not matched to a gene; V was cut back by 6 bases and J by 0 bases. The germline CDR1 and CDR2 sequences are SNHLY and FYNNEI.

J is TRBJ1-1 and V is TRBV18, with D tentatively TRBD1 (6 bases). V was pared by 0 bases and J by 1 base, with 12 bases between. This CDR3 contains 16 residues. Germline lookup yields CDR1 KGHSH and CDR2 LQKENI. The CDR3 nucleotides are TGTGCCAGCTCACCACCGGGGGCAGGGCGGAACACTGAAGCTTTCTTT. It encodes CASSPPGAGRNTEAFF.

The V call is TRBV6-4, the J call TRBJ1-1; D is ambiguous. The CDR3 totals 13 residues. V shed 3 bases and J shed 4 bases, with 9 bases lying between them. Germline CDR1 reads MRHNA; CDR2 reads SNTAGT. The CDR3 loop reads CASSEKSGTEAFF. The CDR3 DNA reads TGTGCCAGCAGTGAGAAGTCCGGCACTGAAGCTTTCTTT.

The gene calls are TRBV3-1 (or the pseudogene TRBV3-2) and TRBJ1-2; 9 nucleotides align to TRBD1. Germline V lookup: CDR1 LGHDT, CDR2 YNNKEL (reference sequence). Trimming took 0 bases from V and 1 from J; bases not matched to a gene: 3. The length of the CDR3 is 16 residues. The CDR3 loop is CASSQDMGQGNYGYTF. Written as DNA, the CDR3 is TGTGCCAGCAGCCAAGATATGGGACAGGGTAACTATGGCTACACCTTC.

In this sample, this clone turned up once. The genes are TRBV29-1 and TRBJ1-1; the D is unclear. Trimming removed 6 bases at V and 4 bases at J, with 12 bases between. Germline assignment: CDR1 SQVTM and CDR2 ANQGSEA. CDR3 length: 12 amino acids. The CDR3 DNA is TGCAGCGTGGGAGAAGGTACCACTGAAGCTTTCTTT. Translating it yields CSVGEGTTEAFF.

The chain links TRBV9 to TRBJ1-6; D is perhaps TRBD1 (5 bases). CDR1 is SGDLS and CDR2 is YYNGEE in the germline V gene. Trimming left V 3 bases short and J 0 bases short, with 10 bases between. The CDR3 consists of 16 residues. The CDR3 coding sequence is TGTGCCAGCAGCGCTAGGGACTACTCCTATAATTCACCCCTCCACTTT. Its translation is CASSARDYSYNSPLHF. Complete variable domain (other parts from reference TRBV9 and TRBJ1-6): DSGVTQTPKHLITATGQRVTLRCSPRSGDLSVYWYQQSLDQGLQFLIQYYNGEERAKGNILERFSAQQFPDLHSELNLSSLELGDSALYFCASSARDYSYNSPLHFGNGTRLTVT.

The J gene is TRBJ2-5, the V gene TRBV5-5; 15 nucleotides align to TRBD2. CDR1 is SGHKS and CDR2 is YYEKEE in the germline V gene (reference sequence). V dropped 4 bases and J dropped 3; count of bases not matched to a gene: 4. The CDR3 runs to 16 residues. The CDR3 sequence: CASSRGLAGGEETQYF. The DNA for the CDR3 is TGTGCCAGCAGCAGGGGACTAGCGGGGGGAGAAGAGACCCAGTACTTC.

V usage is TRBV20-1 and J usage is TRBJ1-5; D perhaps matches TRBD1 (6 bases). The CDR3 covers 16 residues. The ends were cut back, 3 bases at V and 0 bases at J, with 15 bases in the middle. Germline V gene lookup returns CDR1 DFQATT and CDR2 SNEGSKA (reference sequence). The CDR3 sequence: CSASGNRENSNQPQHF. CDR3 DNA: TGCAGTGCTAGTGGGAACAGGGAAAATAGCAATCAGCCCCAGCATTTT.